A single T cell receptor beta chain is shown here with its context. Its antigen target is currently unknown. No base-level quality is on record; no much larger clone is a single base apart. Peripheral blood CD8+ and CD4+ T cells from healthy donors, Susac syndrome patients and multiple sclerosis patients were profiled by high-throughput TCR beta sequencing. The multiple sclerosis controls were treatment-naive patients who had stable or active relapsing-remitting disease and met the revised McDonald criteria. CD8+ TEMRA cells were enriched by FACS, while bulk CD8+ and CD4+ T cells were purified by magnetic negative isolation. Blood was collected in EDTA tubes and processed within 24 hours, with PBMCs isolated through density gradient centrifugation. PBMCs intended for TCR sequencing were cryopreserved in liquid nitrogen and were subsequently thawed in a 37 degrees C water bath. A purity of at least 90% was achieved for sorted or isolated CD4+, CD8+ and CD8+ TEMRA cells.

Inclusive of the bounding cysteine and phenylalanine, the CDR3 is 13 residues long. Kept here is only the CDR3 DNA, which spans 39 bases and is read in frame from base 1. As encoded in the germline V gene, CDR1 is SQVTM while CDR2 is ANQGSEA. The trim is 3 bases for V and 0 bases for J, with a gap of 8 bases between the germline ends. The sample is drawn from a study of CD8 T cells in Susac syndrome (dated 2019 in TCRdb). Concerning the study at large: The study used repertoire sequencing to test whether antigen drove CD8+ T cell activation and differentiation in Susac syndrome.

RNA was extracted using the RNeasy kit, and roughly 0.5 to 1 microgram was reverse transcribed with random hexamers. The immunoSEQ multiplex PCR assay, covering 54 Vbeta and 13 Jbeta segments, was used to amplify TCR beta CDR3 regions. PCR amplification bias was corrected using a synthetic template baseline for primer optimization and computational correction. Processing in the source paper ran as follows. Reads were annotated to V, D and J genes according to IMGT and were analyzed with immunoSEQ Analyzer, with only productive sequences retained. Clonality was calculated as one minus the Shannon entropy normalized by log2 of the number of productive unique sequences. Public and private clones were assessed among the 100 most prevalent clones of each patient and control. Clones were defined as Susac-specific if absent from the healthy and MS cohorts, from roughly 1,100 published viral clones and from other ImmuneACCESS disease sequences. TCRdb handled the public reads itself, with Q25 trimming in fastp and clone calling in MiXCR, and kept productive beta chains. Identical CDR3 proteins give one entry, which carries the most common genes and DNA. These V and J calls rely on TCRdb rather than the paper's analysis. This sample has over 150,000 distinct CDR3 sequences in its table, and over 85% of those were observed once. The ten largest clones take up around 0.09% of the sample.

The study at large found these results: The number of individuals in the TCR sequencing and HLA analysis was acknowledged as relatively small.

The specimen was CD4+ T cells from PBMCs. The receptor comes from a human donor with multiple sclerosis. The rearrangement joined TRBV29-1 to TRBJ1-1; the D gene cannot be named for sure. The sequence in DNA is TGCAGCGTTGAGGGTAGGATGAACACTGAAGCTTTCTTT. This codes for CSVEGRMNTEAFF.